The entry below gives a single T cell receptor beta chain sequence along with its context. The antigen remains undetermined. Germline V lookup: CDR1 MNHEY, CDR2 SVGAGI. CDR3 length equals 12 residues. Trimming took off 2 bases at V and 10 bases at J, with 8 bases between the two ends. The sample is drawn from a study of shared clonotypes between healthy human individuals. The table came from immunoSEQ multiplex PCR; TCRdb's copy has only in-frame clones and leaves some out. Among 2 million to 2.5 million clones, roughly 90% were seen once, and the ten largest hold about 0.36%. General study results and limits: It was observed that 5% to 6.5% of naive CD4 clonotypes were shared across a handful of donors.

J is TRBJ1-4 and V is TRBV6-5; D is perhaps TRBD1 (5 bases). Sequenced material: naive CD4+ T cells from PBMCs. Subset reported: CD45RA+ positively selected. The TCR comes from a man between 18 and 29 years old in good health. Some clones in this sample may be carry-over from other donors' samples. The CDR3 is CASSYVGGKLFF. Here the CDR3 DNA reads TGTGCCAGCAGTTACGTTGGGGGAAAACTGTTTTTT.